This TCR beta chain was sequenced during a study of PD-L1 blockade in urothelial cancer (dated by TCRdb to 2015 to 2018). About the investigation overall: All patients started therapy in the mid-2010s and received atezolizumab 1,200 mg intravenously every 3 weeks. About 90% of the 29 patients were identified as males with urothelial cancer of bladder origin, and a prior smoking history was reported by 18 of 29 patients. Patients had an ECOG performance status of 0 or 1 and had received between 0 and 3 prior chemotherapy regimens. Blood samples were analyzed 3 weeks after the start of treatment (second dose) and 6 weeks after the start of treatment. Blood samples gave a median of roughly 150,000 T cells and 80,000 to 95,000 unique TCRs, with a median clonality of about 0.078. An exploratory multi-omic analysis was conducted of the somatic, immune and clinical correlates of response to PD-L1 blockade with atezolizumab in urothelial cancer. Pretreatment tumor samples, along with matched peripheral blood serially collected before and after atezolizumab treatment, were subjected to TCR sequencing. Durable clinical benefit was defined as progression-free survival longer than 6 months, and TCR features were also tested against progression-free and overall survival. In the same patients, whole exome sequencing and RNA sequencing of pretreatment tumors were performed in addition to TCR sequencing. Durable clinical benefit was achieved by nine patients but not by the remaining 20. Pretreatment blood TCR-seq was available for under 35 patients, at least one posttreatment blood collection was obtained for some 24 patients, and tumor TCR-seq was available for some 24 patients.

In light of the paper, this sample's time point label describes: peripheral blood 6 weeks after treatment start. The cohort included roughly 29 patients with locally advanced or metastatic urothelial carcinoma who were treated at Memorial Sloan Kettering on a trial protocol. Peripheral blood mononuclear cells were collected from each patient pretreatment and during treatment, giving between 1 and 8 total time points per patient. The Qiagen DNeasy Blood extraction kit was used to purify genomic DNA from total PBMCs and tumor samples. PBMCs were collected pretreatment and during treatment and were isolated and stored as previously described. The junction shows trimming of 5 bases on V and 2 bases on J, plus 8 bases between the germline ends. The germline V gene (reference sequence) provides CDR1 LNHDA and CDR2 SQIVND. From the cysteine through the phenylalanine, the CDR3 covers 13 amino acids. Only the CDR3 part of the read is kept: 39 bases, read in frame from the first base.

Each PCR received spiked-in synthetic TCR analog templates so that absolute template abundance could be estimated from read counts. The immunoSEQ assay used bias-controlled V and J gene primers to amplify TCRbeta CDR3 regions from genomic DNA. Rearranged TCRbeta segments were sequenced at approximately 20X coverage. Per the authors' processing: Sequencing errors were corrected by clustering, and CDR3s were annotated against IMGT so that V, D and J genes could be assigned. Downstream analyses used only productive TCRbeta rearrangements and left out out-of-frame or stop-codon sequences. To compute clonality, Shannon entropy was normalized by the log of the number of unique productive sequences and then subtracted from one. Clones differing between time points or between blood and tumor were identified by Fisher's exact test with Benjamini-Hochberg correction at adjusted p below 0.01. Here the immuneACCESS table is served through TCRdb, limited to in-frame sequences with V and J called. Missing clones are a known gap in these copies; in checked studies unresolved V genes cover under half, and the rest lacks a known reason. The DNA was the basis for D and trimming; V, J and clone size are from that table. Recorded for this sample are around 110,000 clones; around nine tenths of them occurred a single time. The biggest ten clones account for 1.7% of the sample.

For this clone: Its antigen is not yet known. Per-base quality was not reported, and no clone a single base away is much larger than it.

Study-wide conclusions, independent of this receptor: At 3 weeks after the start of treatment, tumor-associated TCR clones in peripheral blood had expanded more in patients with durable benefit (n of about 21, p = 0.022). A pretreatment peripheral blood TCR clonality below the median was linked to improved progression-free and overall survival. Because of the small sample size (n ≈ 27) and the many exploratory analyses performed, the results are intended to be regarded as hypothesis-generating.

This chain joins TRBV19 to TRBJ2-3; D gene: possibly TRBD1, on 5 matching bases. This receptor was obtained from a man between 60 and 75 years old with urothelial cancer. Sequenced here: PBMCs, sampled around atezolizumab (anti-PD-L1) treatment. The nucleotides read TGTGCCAGTAGTGTCAGGGTCACAGATACGCAGTATTTT. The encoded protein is CASSVRVTDTQYF.